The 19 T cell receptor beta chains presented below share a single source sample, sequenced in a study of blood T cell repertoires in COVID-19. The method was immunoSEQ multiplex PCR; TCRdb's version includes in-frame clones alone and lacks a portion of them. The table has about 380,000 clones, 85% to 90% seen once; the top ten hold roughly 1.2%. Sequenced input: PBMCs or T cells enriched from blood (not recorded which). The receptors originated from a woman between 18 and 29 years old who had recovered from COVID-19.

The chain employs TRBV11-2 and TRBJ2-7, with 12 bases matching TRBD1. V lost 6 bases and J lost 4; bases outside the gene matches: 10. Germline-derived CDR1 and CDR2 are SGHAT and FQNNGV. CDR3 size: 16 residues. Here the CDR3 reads CASSSTGTGGRYEQYF. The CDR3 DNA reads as TGTGCCAGCAGTTCGACCGGGACAGGGGGCAGGTACGAGCAGTACTTC. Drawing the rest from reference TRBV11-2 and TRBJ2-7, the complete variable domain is EAGVAQSPRYKIIEKRQSVAFWCNPISGHATLYWYQQILGQGPKLLIQFQNNGVVDDSQLPKDRFSAERLKGVDSTLKIQPAKLEDSAVYLCASSSTGTGGRYEQYFGPGTRLTVT.

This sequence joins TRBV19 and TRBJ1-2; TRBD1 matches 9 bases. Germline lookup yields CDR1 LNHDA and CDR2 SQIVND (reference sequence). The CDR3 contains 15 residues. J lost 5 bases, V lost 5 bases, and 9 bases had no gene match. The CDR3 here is CASSSQGASFYGYTF. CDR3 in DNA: TGTGCCAGTAGTTCACAGGGGGCATCGTTTTATGGCTACACCTTC.

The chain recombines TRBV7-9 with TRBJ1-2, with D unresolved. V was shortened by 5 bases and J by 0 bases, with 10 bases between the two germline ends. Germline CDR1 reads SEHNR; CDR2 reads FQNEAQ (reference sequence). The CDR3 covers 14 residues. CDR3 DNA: TGTGCCAGCAGCCGGCCACAGACTAACTATGGCTACACCTTC. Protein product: CASSRPQTNYGYTF.

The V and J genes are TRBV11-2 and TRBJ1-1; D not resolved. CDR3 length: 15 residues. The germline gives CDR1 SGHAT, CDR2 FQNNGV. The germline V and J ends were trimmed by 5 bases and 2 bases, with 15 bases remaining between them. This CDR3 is CASSPWPRINTEAFF. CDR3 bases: TGTGCCAGCAGCCCCTGGCCCAGGATAAACACTGAAGCTTTCTTT.

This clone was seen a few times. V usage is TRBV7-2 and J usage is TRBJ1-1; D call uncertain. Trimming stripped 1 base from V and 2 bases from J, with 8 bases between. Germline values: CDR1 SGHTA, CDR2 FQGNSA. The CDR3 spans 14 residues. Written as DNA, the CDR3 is TGTGCCAGCAGCTTAGACCTACTTAACACTGAAGCTTTCTTT. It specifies CASSLDLLNTEAFF.

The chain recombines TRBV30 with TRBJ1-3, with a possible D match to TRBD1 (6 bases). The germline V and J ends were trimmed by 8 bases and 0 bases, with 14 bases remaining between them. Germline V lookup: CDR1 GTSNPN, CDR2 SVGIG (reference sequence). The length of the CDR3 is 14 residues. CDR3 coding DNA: TGTGCCCGACAGGACAGCTACTCTGGAAACACCATATATTTT. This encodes CARQDSYSGNTIYF.

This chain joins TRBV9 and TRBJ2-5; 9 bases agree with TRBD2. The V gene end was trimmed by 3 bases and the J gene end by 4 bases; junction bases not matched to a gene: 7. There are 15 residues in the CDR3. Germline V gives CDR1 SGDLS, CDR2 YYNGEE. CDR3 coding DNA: TGTGCCAGCAGCGGTAGCGGGGGCTCGAGAGAGACCCAGTACTTC. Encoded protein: CASSGSGGSRETQYF.

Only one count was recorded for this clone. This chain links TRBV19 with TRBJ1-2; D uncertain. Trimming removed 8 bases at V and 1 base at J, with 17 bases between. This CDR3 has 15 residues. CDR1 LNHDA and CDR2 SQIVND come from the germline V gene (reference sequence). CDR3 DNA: TGTGCCAGTCAAAACTTGGGCACCTATAACTATGGCTACACCTTC. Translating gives CASQNLGTYNYGYTF.

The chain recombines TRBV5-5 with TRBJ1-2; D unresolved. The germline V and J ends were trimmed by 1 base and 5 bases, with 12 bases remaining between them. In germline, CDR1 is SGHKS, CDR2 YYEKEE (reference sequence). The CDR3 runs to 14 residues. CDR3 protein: CASSLTGELYGYTF. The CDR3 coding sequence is TGTGCCAGCAGCTTGACCGGGGAATTATATGGCTACACCTTC.

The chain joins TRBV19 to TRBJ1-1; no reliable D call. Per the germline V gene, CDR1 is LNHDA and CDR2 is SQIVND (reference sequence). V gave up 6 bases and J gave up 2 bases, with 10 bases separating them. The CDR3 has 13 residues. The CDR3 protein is CASRSPLNTEAFF. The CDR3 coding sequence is TGTGCCAGTAGGTCCCCACTAAACACTGAAGCTTTCTTT.

CDR3 in amino acids: CASSSETGVNTEAFF. The DNA of the CDR3 is TGTGCCAGCAGCTCCGAGACAGGGGTGAACACTGAAGCTTTCTTT. V is TRBV7-2 and J is TRBJ1-1, with 8 bases fitting TRBD1. The germline V gene encodes CDR1 SGHTA and CDR2 FQGNSA. V lost 4 bases to trimming and J lost 0 bases; unmatched junction nucleotides: 4. The CDR3 length is 15 residues.

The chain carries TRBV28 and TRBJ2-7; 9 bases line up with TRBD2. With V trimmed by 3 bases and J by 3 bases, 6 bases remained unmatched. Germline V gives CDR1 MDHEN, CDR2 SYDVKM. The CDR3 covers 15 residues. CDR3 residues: CASSFVAGGIYEQYF. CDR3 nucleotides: TGTGCCAGCAGTTTCGTTGCGGGGGGGATCTACGAGCAGTACTTC.

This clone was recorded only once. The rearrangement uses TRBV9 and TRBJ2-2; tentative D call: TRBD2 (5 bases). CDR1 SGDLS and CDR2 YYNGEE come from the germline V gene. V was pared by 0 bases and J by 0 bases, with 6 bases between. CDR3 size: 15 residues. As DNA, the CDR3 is TGTGCCAGCAGCGTAGCGGGGACGAACACCGGGGAGCTGTTTTTT. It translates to CASSVAGTNTGELFF.

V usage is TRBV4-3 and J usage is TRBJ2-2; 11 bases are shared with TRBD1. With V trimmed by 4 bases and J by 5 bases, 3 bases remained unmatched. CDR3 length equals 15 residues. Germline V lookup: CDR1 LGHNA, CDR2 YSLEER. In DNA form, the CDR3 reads TGCGCCAGCAGCCGCGGGACAGGGGGAACCGGGGAGCTGTTTTTT. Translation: CASSRGTGGTGELFF.

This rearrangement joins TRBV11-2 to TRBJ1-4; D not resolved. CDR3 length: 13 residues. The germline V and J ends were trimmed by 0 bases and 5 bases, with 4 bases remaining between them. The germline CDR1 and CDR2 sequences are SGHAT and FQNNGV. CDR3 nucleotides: TGTGCCAGCAGCTTAGAATCAAATGAAAAACTGTTTTTT. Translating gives CASSLESNEKLFF. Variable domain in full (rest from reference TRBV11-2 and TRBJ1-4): EAGVAQSPRYKIIEKRQSVAFWCNPISGHATLYWYQQILGQGPKLLIQFQNNGVVDDSQLPKDRFSAERLKGVDSTLKIQPAKLEDSAVYLCASSLESNEKLFFGSGTQLSVL.

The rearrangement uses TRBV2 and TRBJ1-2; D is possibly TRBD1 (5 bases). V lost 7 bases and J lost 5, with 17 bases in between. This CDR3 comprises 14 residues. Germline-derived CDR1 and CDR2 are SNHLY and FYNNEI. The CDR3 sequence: CASTERGMPYGYTF. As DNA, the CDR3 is TGTGCCAGCACCGAACGGGGGATGCCATATGGCTACACCTTC.

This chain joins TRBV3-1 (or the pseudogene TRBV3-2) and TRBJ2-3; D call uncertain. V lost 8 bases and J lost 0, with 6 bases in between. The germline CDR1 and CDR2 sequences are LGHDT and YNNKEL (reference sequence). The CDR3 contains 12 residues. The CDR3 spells CASGPSTDTQYF. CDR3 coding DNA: TGTGCCAGCGGCCCTAGCACAGATACGCAGTATTTT.

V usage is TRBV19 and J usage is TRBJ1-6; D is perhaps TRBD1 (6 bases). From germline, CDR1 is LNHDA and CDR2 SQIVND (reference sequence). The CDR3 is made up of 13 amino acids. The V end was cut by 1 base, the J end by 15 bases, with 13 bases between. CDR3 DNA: TGTGCCAGTAGTATAGTGGGGGCTCATCACCTCCACTTT. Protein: CASSIVGAHHLHF.

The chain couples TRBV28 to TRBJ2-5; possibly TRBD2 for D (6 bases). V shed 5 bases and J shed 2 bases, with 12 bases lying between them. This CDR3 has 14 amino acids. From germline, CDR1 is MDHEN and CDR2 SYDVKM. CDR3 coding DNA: TGTGCCAGCAGTCTTGCGGGGTTACAAGAGACCCAGTACTTC. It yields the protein CASSLAGLQETQYF. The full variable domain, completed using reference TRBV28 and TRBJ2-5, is DVKVTQSSRYLVKRTGEKVFLECVQDMDHENMFWYRQDPGLGLRLIYFSYDVKMKEKGDIPEGYSVSREKKERFSLILESASTNQTSMYLCASSLAGLQETQYFGPGTRLLVL.